Given below is one T cell receptor beta chain in context. Its recognized antigen is unknown. No clone much larger than this one lies a single base away; base qualities are absent. These data come from a study of long-term antiretroviral therapy in people with HIV (dated by TCRdb to between 2020 and 2023). Regarding the research as a whole: The earliest samples were collected approximately a decade before the 2015 WHO recommendation for immediate ART, a period when ART was typically delayed until CD4 counts fell. A retrospective serial study tested whether ART initiation and durable HIV suppression were associated with changes in peripheral blood TRB repertoire composition and diversity. Test extractions of a monoclonal T-cell line alongside some 35 polyclonal samples showed no cross-contamination during QIAcube processing. A total of fewer than 200 cryopreserved PBMC samples were contributed to the cohort by 30 adults with confirmed HIV infection, with samples collected serially over a mean of approximately 6 years (range 1-12). Eleven of the 30 participants with HIV were female.

The germline V gene (reference sequence) sets CDR1 to SEHNR and CDR2 to FQNEAQ. Including the terminal cysteine and phenylalanine, the CDR3 comprises 15 residues. Just CDR3 DNA is preserved here, 45 bases in frame from base 1. V is reduced by 3 bases and J by 5 bases, leaving a spacing of 16 bases between them. Sequencing of the TRB variable region was done with the immunoSEQ hsTCRB v3.0 assay at survey level resolution. The targeted TRB sequencing depth was roughly 40,000-55,000 T-cell genomes per sample. An Illumina MiSeq with a v3 150-cycle kit was used to sequence the pooled TRB libraries. In the authors' own workflow: Repertoire analysis was run in R within a reproducible Nextflow workflow that covered QC, data transformation and analysis. LymphoSeq2, an R package for AIRR-Seq data exploration, was used to implement custom analyses. Several samples that produced fewer than 5000 total TRB sequences were removed, so approximately 190 HIV repertoires were analyzed. Among the 200 or so HIV repertoires that were kept, approximately 61 were collected before ART initiation and more than 120 were collected after ART initiation. Each repertoire was downsampled to 5000 TRB nucleotide sequences, and summary statistics were averaged across 100 downsampling iterations. TRB sequences were retained for analysis only if CDR3 regions of at least seven amino acids were present. A Shannon entropy-derived clonality score and the Gini coefficient were used to measure diversity. In the repertoire networks, any two of the top 5000 CDR3 amino acid sequences were connected whenever the two sequences differed by an edit distance of one. For TRB CDR3 amino acid sequences, GLIPH2 was used to predict antigen specificity groups and MHC restriction. To flag known associations with CMV, EBV, HIV or tissue antigens, CDR3 amino acid sequences were compared against VDJdb and McPAS-TCR. Pre-ART, post-ART and control groups were compared with Wilcoxon signed-rank tests and Holm-Bonferroni correction. Here the immuneACCESS table is served through TCRdb, limited to in-frame sequences with V and J called. Missing clones are a known gap in these copies; in checked studies unresolved V genes cover under half, and the rest lacks a known reason. V, J and clone size are taken as reported in that table, and D and trimming were inferred from the DNA itself. For this sample there are 25,000 to 35,000 clones; over 80% appear just once. Over 9% of the sample is in the top ten clones.

To be included, a participant needed at least one PBMC sample from before ART initiation plus at least two post-ART samples. All participants with HIV were treated in the United States of America. Before DNA extraction, cryopreserved samples containing roughly 1-11 million PBMC were thawed and washed. At the time of the earliest PBMC sample, participants with HIV were aged between roughly 20 and 60 years. PBMC samples from each participant spanned 1-4 timepoints before ART initiation and 2-8 timepoints after ART initiation, with a median of 7 samples. For every participant, serial HIV viral load, CD4+ T-cell count, ART history and demographic data were obtained. Genomic DNA was extracted from unsorted PBMC with a Qiagen kit on a QIAcube, processed in batches of 12 samples. The full study reports these points: Compared with controls, HIV repertoires had narrower CDR3 length ranges, and the network structure pointed to an antigen-experienced repertoire that shifted only slightly toward naive after ART. Unsorted PBMC were profiled instead of sorted CD4+ and CD8+ T cells because pre-ART samples had limited cell numbers. At every time point, the repertoire was dominated by expanded TRB clones first identified before ART initiation, although this dominance fluctuated and, in many PLHIV, declined after ART. The samples span the years 2004 to 2017, and the ART regimens used at that time may not be as effective as current regimens. Limited PBMC availability meant only the TCR beta chain was sequenced, without alpha chain pairing. No data were available on ART adherence, viral resistance or therapy changes, limiting inferences about post-ART repertoire changes. Starting ART was linked to a significant rise in TRB diversity, yet even after long-term ART the diversity remained significantly lower than in transplant donor controls.

The input for sequencing was unsorted PBMCs, taken 2.8 years after starting antiretroviral therapy. This receptor was obtained from a man aged 25-40 years with HIV. Rearrangement joined TRBV7-9 to TRBJ1-1, with TRBD1 as a weak D call on 5 bases. The sequenced DNA is TGTGCCAGCAGCTTTACCCGGCAGGGTGGAACTGAAGCTTTCTTT. Its amino acids are CASSFTRQGGTEAFF.